This T cell receptor (beta chain) was profiled in a study of PD-1 blockade in mismatch repair-deficient tumors. Whole-study results and caveats: Rapid post-treatment expansion, then contraction, generally preceding radiologic response, marked tumor-resident clones.

The germline CDR1 and CDR2 sequences are LNHNV and YYDKDF (reference sequence). The CDR3 covers 16 residues. V dropped 4 bases and J dropped 3; count of bases not matched to a gene: 10. Sequencing was performed with immunoSEQ multiplex PCR; in TCRdb, only in-frame clones are kept and a portion is missing. The table includes more than 15,000 clones, 84% detected once. As concerns this clone: Its target is unknown.

The receptor was derived from an adult with mismatch repair-deficient cancer. This specimen was PBMCs, taken 4 weeks after starting pembrolizumab. The rearrangement joins TRBV15 to TRBJ1-1, with 8 bases that match TRBD1. CDR3 bases: TGTGCCACCAGCACTTCAGGGGGCTTAGGTTACACTGAAGCTTTCTTT. Encoded protein: CATSTSGGLGYTEAFF.